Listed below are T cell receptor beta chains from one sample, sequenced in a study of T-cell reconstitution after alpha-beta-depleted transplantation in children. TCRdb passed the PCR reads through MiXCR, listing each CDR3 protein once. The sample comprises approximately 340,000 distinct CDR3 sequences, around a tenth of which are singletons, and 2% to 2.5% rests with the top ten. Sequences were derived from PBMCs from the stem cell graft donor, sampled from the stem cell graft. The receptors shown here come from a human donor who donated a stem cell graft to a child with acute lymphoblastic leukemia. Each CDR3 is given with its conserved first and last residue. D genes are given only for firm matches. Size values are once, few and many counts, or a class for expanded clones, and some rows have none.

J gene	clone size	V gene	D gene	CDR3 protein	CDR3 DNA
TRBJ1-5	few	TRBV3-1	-	CASSPNRVDQPQHF	TGTGCCAGCAGCCCTAACAGGGTAGACCAGCCCCAGCATTTT
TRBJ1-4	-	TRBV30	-	CAWTQARVGVATNEKLFF	TGTGCCTGGACCCAGGCTCGGGTCGGGGTTGCAACTAATGAAAAACTGTTTTTT
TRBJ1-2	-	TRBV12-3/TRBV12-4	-	CASSLEAFYYGYTF	TGTGCCAGCAGTTTAGAGGCATTCTACTATGGCTACACCTTC
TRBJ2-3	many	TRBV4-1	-	CASSQLGADTQYF	TGCGCCAGCAGCCAGCTGGGGGCGGATACGCAGTATTTT
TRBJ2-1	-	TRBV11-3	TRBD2	CASSLPGGHYNEQLF	TGTGCCAGCAGCTTGCCGGGAGGGCACTACAATGAGCAGTTATTC
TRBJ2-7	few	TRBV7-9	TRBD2	CASSETSGFYEQYF	TGTGCCAGCAGCGAAACTAGCGGGTTCTACGAGCAGTACTTC
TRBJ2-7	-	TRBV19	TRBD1	CASSATGGNLYEQYF	TGTGCCAGTAGCGCGACAGGGGGCAACTTATACGAGCAGTACTTC
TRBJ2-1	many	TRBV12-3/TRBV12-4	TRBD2	CASSPSGIQNEQFF	TGTGCCAGCAGTCCAAGCGGGATTCAGAATGAGCAGTTCTTC
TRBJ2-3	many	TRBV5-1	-	CASSFGQDTDTQYF	TGCGCCAGCAGCTTCGGACAAGACACAGATACGCAGTATTTT
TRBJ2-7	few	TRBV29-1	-	CSVEDLISYEQYF	TGCAGCGTTGAGGATCTTATCTCCTACGAGCAGTACTTC
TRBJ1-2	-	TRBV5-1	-	CASSRANSGTNYGYTF	TGCGCCAGCAGCCGAGCTAATAGCGGTACTAACTATGGCTACACCTTC
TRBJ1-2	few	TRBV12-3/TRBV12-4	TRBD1	CASRPTRDRGGYTF	TGTGCCAGCAGACCTACTAGGGACAGGGGCGGCTACACCTTC
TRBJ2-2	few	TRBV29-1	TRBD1	CSAGTGGPPGELFF	TGCAGCGCCGGGACAGGGGGTCCTCCCGGGGAGCTGTTTTTT
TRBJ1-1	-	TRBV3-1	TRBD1	CASSQAIRGRLMNTEAFF	TGTGCCAGCAGCCAAGCCATCAGGGGGCGTCTCATGAACACTGAAGCTTTCTTT
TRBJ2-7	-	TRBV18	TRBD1	CASSPPGAGGAYEQYF	TGTGCCAGCTCACCACCTGGGGCAGGGGGCGCCTACGAGCAGTACTTC
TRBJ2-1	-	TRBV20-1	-	CSEGSYNEQFF	TGCAGTGAGGGCTCCTACAATGAGCAGTTCTTC
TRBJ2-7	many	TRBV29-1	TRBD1	CSVAPGQGNYEQYF	TGCAGCGTGGCTCCGGGACAGGGGAACTACGAGCAGTACTTC
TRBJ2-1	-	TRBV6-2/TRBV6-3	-	CASSDLVNSYNEQFF	TGTGCCAGCAGTGACTTGGTCAACTCCTACAATGAGCAGTTCTTC
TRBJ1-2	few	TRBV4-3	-	CASSRDGAYGYTF	TGCGCCAGCAGCCGTGACGGGGCCTATGGCTACACCTTC
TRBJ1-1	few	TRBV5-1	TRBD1	CASSQTDRVGTEAFF	TGCGCCAGCAGCCAAACCGACAGGGTAGGCACTGAAGCTTTCTTT
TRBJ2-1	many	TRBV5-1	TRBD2	CASSLVSREAYNEQFF	TGCGCCAGCAGCCTTGTTTCGCGGGAGGCATACAATGAGCAGTTCTTC
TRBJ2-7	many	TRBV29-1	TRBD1	CSVTGDEQYF	TGCAGCGTTACAGGGGACGAGCAGTACTTC
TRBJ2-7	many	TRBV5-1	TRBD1	CASSWGQGVSYEQYF	TGCGCCAGCAGCTGGGGACAGGGGGTCTCCTACGAGCAGTACTTC
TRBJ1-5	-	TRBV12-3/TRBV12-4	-	CAISLTIRLKPQHF	TGTGCCATCAGTTTAACCATACGACTTAAGCCCCAGCATTTT
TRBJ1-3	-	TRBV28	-	CASSLIVGQEGHTIYF	TGTGCCAGCAGTTTAATCGTCGGGCAGGAGGGGCACACCATATATTTT
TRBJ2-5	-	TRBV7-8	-	CASSLGWAGDRTQYF	TGTGCCAGCAGCTTAGGATGGGCAGGGGATCGGACCCAGTACTTC
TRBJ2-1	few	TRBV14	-	CASSQAPGSSYNEQFF	TGTGCCAGCAGCCAAGCTCCCGGGAGCTCCTACAATGAGCAGTTCTTC
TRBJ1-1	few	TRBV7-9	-	CASSLAFIGASNTEAFF	TGTGCCAGCAGCTTAGCGTTCATAGGGGCATCGAACACTGAAGCTTTCTTT
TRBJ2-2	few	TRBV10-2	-	CASSESRFLLGELFF	TGCGCCAGCAGTGAGTCGAGGTTTCTCCTCGGGGAGCTGTTTTTT